In this sample, the clone carrying this TCR beta chain turned up a few times. The target antigen is unknown. The record originates from a study of blood T cells in healthy people across ages. A J-beta primer mix and a sample-barcoded 5' primer were used in a second PCR of about 7 to 12 cycles. TCRdb ran MiXCR on the 5' RACE reads and lists one entry per CDR3 protein. The top ten hold approximately 7.9% of the sample, which has more than 1,400,000 distinct CDR3 sequences, approximately 40% seen once. Looked up from germline, CDR1 is DFQATT and CDR2 is SNEGSKA (reference sequence). The ends lost 3 bases at V and 6 bases at J; junction bases unmatched: 10. This CDR3 has 16 amino acids. Study-wide points: Older age coincided with a roughly linear decline in TCR beta diversity per million T cells.

This sequence joins TRBV20-1 and TRBJ2-3, with 12 positions matching TRBD2. What was sequenced was blood. The source is a young woman in good health. This CDR3 reads CSARPRTSGRIDTQYF. CDR3 in DNA: TGCAGTGCTAGGCCGCGTACTAGCGGGAGGATCGATACGCAGTATTTT.